Listed below are T cell receptor beta chains from one sample, sequenced in a study of identical twins. Using its own MiXCR run on the 5' RACE reads, TCRdb lists one record per CDR3 protein. Among some 240,000 distinct CDR3 sequences listed, about 8.3% were seen once. Separately, the same data were catalogued under a study of yellow fever vaccine responses in identical twins.

Sequenced input: CD8+ T cells sorted from blood. The receptors come from a woman under 30 in good health. The CDR3 runs from the conserved cysteine through the conserved F or W. D genes are given only for firm matches. Clone size is shown for a subset of rows, as once, few, many or a class of expanded clone.

clone_size: NA
v_call: TRBV20-1
d_call: NA
j_call: TRBJ2-7
cdr3_nt: TGCAGTGCTAAGGGCATCCTGAAAAGAAGCGACGAGCAGTACTTC
cdr3_aa: CSAKGILKRSDEQYF

clone_size: NA
v_call: TRBV29-1
d_call: NA
j_call: TRBJ1-2
cdr3_nt: TGCAGCGTTTTTATTCCCCAGGTTTCCTATGGCTACACCTTC
cdr3_aa: CSVFIPQVSYGYTF

clone_size: NA
v_call: TRBV21-1
d_call: NA
j_call: TRBJ2-7
cdr3_nt: TGTGCCAGCAGCATTTTCGGGTTCTACGAGCAGTACTTC
cdr3_aa: CASSIFGFYEQYF

clone_size: many
v_call: TRBV4-3
d_call: NA
j_call: TRBJ2-7
cdr3_nt: TGCGCCAGCAGCGTGGATCGGCGGAGCATCTACGAGCAGTACTTC
cdr3_aa: CASSVDRRSIYEQYF

clone_size: many
v_call: TRBV27
d_call: NA
j_call: TRBJ1-1
cdr3_nt: TGTGCCAGCAGTGGTTACGACACTATGAACACTGAAGCTTTCTTT
cdr3_aa: CASSGYDTMNTEAFF

clone_size: many
v_call: TRBV12-3/TRBV12-4
d_call: TRBD1
j_call: TRBJ1-5
cdr3_nt: TGTGCCAGCAGGGAAACAGGGGATAGCAATCAGCCCCAGCATTTT
cdr3_aa: CASRETGDSNQPQHF

clone_size: once
v_call: TRBV13
d_call: NA
j_call: TRBJ2-5
cdr3_nt: TGTGCCAGCAGCACAGAAAGGGACACTGCGGAGACCCAGTACTTC
cdr3_aa: CASSTERDTAETQYF

clone_size: many
v_call: TRBV12-3/TRBV12-4
d_call: NA
j_call: TRBJ2-5
cdr3_nt: TGTGCCAGCAGTAGATCGGGGTACCAAGAGACCCAGTACTTC
cdr3_aa: CASSRSGYQETQYF

clone_size: many
v_call: TRBV2
d_call: TRBD2
j_call: TRBJ2-7
cdr3_nt: TGTGCCAGCAGTGACCCGACTAGCGGGGCATTCTACGAGCAGTACTTC
cdr3_aa: CASSDPTSGAFYEQYF

clone_size: NA
v_call: TRBV7-9
d_call: NA
j_call: TRBJ2-7
cdr3_nt: TGTGCCAGCAGCTTGATCGGGGACTCCTACGAGCAGTACTTC
cdr3_aa: CASSLIGDSYEQYF

clone_size: few
v_call: TRBV4-3
d_call: NA
j_call: TRBJ2-7
cdr3_nt: TGCGCCAGCAGCCAAGATCGGGGGTCAGGGGGGTGGGAGCAGTACTTC
cdr3_aa: CASSQDRGSGGWEQYF

clone_size: NA
v_call: TRBV5-1
d_call: TRBD2
j_call: TRBJ2-5
cdr3_nt: TGCGCCAGCAGCCCCGAGGGACTAGCGGGGTATGAGACCCAGTACTTC
cdr3_aa: CASSPEGLAGYETQYF

clone_size: few
v_call: TRBV20-1
d_call: TRBD2
j_call: TRBJ2-3
cdr3_nt: TGCAGCGCGGGGGAACTAGGGGCCATTTCCACAGATACGCAGTATTTT
cdr3_aa: CSAGELGAISTDTQYF

clone_size: many
v_call: TRBV5-1
d_call: TRBD2
j_call: TRBJ2-1
cdr3_nt: TGCGCCAGCAGCAACCGGGGGGGCGATGAGCAGTTCTTC
cdr3_aa: CASSNRGGDEQFF

clone_size: many
v_call: TRBV27
d_call: TRBD1
j_call: TRBJ1-6
cdr3_nt: TGTGCCAGCACCGACAGGGGCTATAATTCACCCCTCCACTTT
cdr3_aa: CASTDRGYNSPLHF

clone_size: few
v_call: TRBV20-1
d_call: NA
j_call: TRBJ2-7
cdr3_nt: TGCAGTGCCCGGGTCGGGGTTTCCTTCTACGAGCAGTACTTC
cdr3_aa: CSARVGVSFYEQYF

clone_size: NA
v_call: TRBV21-1
d_call: NA
j_call: TRBJ2-6
cdr3_nt: TGTGCCAGCGGTTCAGGGGCAATCTCTGGGGCCAACGTCCTGACTTTC
cdr3_aa: CASGSGAISGANVLTF

clone_size: NA
v_call: TRBV7-3
d_call: NA
j_call: TRBJ1-1
cdr3_nt: TGTGCCAGCAGCGCCGTGTTGAACACTGAAGCTTTCTTT
cdr3_aa: CASSAVLNTEAFF

clone_size: many
v_call: TRBV29-1
d_call: NA
j_call: TRBJ2-1
cdr3_nt: TGCAGCGTTGAGGAGGAGTCGGGTGAGCAGTTCTTC
cdr3_aa: CSVEEESGEQFF

clone_size: few
v_call: TRBV11-2
d_call: NA
j_call: TRBJ2-5
cdr3_nt: TGTGCCAGCAGCTTAGATCTGCGGACCCAGTACTTC
cdr3_aa: CASSLDLRTQYF

clone_size: NA
v_call: TRBV6-1
d_call: TRBD1
j_call: TRBJ2-5
cdr3_nt: TGTGCCAGCAGCGACCCAGGGGGCGCCCCACAAGAGACCCAGTACTTC
cdr3_aa: CASSDPGGAPQETQYF

clone_size: few
v_call: TRBV29-1
d_call: NA
j_call: TRBJ2-2
cdr3_nt: TGCAGCGGGGACCGGGATGGCACCGGGGAGCTGTTTTTT
cdr3_aa: CSGDRDGTGELFF

clone_size: NA
v_call: TRBV27
d_call: TRBD2
j_call: TRBJ2-1
cdr3_nt: TGTGCCAGCCGCACGATCGGGACTAGCGGGAGAATAGGCTACAATGAGCAGTTCTTC
cdr3_aa: CASRTIGTSGRIGYNEQFF

clone_size: many
v_call: TRBV9
d_call: TRBD1
j_call: TRBJ1-1
cdr3_nt: TGTGCCAGCAGCCTATGGACAGGGGTTCGGACTGAAGCTTTCTTT
cdr3_aa: CASSLWTGVRTEAFF

clone_size: many
v_call: TRBV12-3/TRBV12-4
d_call: TRBD2
j_call: TRBJ2-1
cdr3_nt: TGTGCCAGCAGTTTAGATAGCGGGACCTACAATGAGCAGTTCTTC
cdr3_aa: CASSLDSGTYNEQFF

clone_size: few
v_call: TRBV12-3/TRBV12-4
d_call: TRBD1
j_call: TRBJ2-1
cdr3_nt: TGTGCCAGCAGTTTTACAGGGGATGAGCAGTTCTTC
cdr3_aa: CASSFTGDEQFF

clone_size: NA
v_call: TRBV7-9
d_call: NA
j_call: TRBJ2-1
cdr3_nt: TGTGCCAGCATCAACCGGGACAATGAGCAGTTCTTC
cdr3_aa: CASINRDNEQFF

clone_size: NA
v_call: TRBV5-6
d_call: NA
j_call: TRBJ2-5
cdr3_nt: TGTGCCAGCAGTTCCTTTGACTGGGACATCGGGGAGACCCAGTACTTC
cdr3_aa: CASSSFDWDIGETQYF

clone_size: NA
v_call: TRBV29-1
d_call: TRBD1
j_call: TRBJ2-7
cdr3_nt: TGCAGCGTGAAGTCGACAGGGGGCGGGGAGCAGTACTTC
cdr3_aa: CSVKSTGGGEQYF

clone_size: many
v_call: TRBV12-3/TRBV12-4
d_call: TRBD2
j_call: TRBJ2-1
cdr3_nt: TGTGCCAGCAGCGCCCGAGCGGGGGGAGGGGATGAGCAGTTCTTC
cdr3_aa: CASSARAGGGDEQFF

clone_size: many
v_call: TRBV6-1
d_call: TRBD2
j_call: TRBJ2-5
cdr3_nt: TGTGCCATCACCTCCCTGCGGGGGGACTTGGACACCCAGTACTTC
cdr3_aa: CAITSLRGDLDTQYF

clone_size: NA
v_call: TRBV5-5
d_call: NA
j_call: TRBJ2-7
cdr3_nt: TGTGCCAGCAGCTTGTCCCCGTTATGGGAGCAGTACTTC
cdr3_aa: CASSLSPLWEQYF

clone_size: many
v_call: TRBV29-1
d_call: TRBD2
j_call: TRBJ2-1
cdr3_nt: TGCAGCGTAGGAGGACTAGCGGAAACCTACAATGAGCAGTTCTTC
cdr3_aa: CSVGGLAETYNEQFF

clone_size: many
v_call: TRBV12-3/TRBV12-4
d_call: TRBD2
j_call: TRBJ2-7
cdr3_nt: TGTGCCAGCAGCCTAGGACTAGCGGGGCTCGAGCAGTACTTC
cdr3_aa: CASSLGLAGLEQYF

clone_size: NA
v_call: TRBV20-1
d_call: NA
j_call: TRBJ2-7
cdr3_nt: TGCAGTGCTATAGGGCCTGACTCCTACGAGCAGTACTTC
cdr3_aa: CSAIGPDSYEQYF

clone_size: few
v_call: TRBV25-1
d_call: TRBD2
j_call: TRBJ2-1
cdr3_nt: TGTGCCAGCAGTGACGGACTAGCGGACCAAAAGTTCTTC
cdr3_aa: CASSDGLADQKFF

clone_size: NA
v_call: TRBV27
d_call: NA
j_call: TRBJ1-1
cdr3_nt: TGTGCCAGCAGTTTATTCGGAGTGAACACTGAAGCTTTCTTT
cdr3_aa: CASSLFGVNTEAFF

clone_size: few
v_call: TRBV25-1
d_call: TRBD2
j_call: TRBJ2-1
cdr3_nt: TGTGCCAGCAGTGGGAGAGGGACGGGAGGCAATGAGCAGTTCTTC
cdr3_aa: CASSGRGTGGNEQFF

clone_size: NA
v_call: TRBV12-3/TRBV12-4
d_call: NA
j_call: TRBJ1-5
cdr3_nt: TGTGCCAGCAGTATTCCGAGGGGCAATCAGCCCCAGCATTTT
cdr3_aa: CASSIPRGNQPQHF

clone_size: NA
v_call: TRBV7-9
d_call: NA
j_call: TRBJ2-7
cdr3_nt: TGTGCCAGCAGCCACGCAGCAACAAGCTCCTACGAGCAGTACTTC
cdr3_aa: CASSHAATSSYEQYF

clone_size: NA
v_call: TRBV4-1
d_call: NA
j_call: TRBJ2-1
cdr3_nt: TGCGCCAGCAGCCAAGGGGCAGGCTCCTACAATGAGCAGTTCTTC
cdr3_aa: CASSQGAGSYNEQFF

clone_size: NA
v_call: TRBV10-3
d_call: NA
j_call: TRBJ2-7
cdr3_nt: TGTGCCATCAGTGAGATGGCACCGCATACCTACGAGCAGTACTTC
cdr3_aa: CAISEMAPHTYEQYF

clone_size: many
v_call: TRBV4-1
d_call: TRBD2
j_call: TRBJ2-7
cdr3_nt: TGCGCCAGCAGCCAAGATATAGCTAGCGGGACTTACGAGCAGTACTTC
cdr3_aa: CASSQDIASGTYEQYF

clone_size: many
v_call: TRBV6-2/TRBV6-3
d_call: NA
j_call: TRBJ2-1
cdr3_nt: TGTGCCAGCAGTTACTCGATTGGGGGCGGCAATGAGCAGTTCTTC
cdr3_aa: CASSYSIGGGNEQFF

clone_size: few
v_call: TRBV27
d_call: NA
j_call: TRBJ2-1
cdr3_nt: TGTGCCAGCAGTTTTGCGGGGACGGCCTACAATGAGCAGTTCTTC
cdr3_aa: CASSFAGTAYNEQFF

clone_size: many
v_call: TRBV27
d_call: TRBD2
j_call: TRBJ2-4
cdr3_nt: TGTGCCAGCAGTCCCGCCCTGGGGGGGGGCATTCAGTACTTC
cdr3_aa: CASSPALGGGIQYF

clone_size: NA
v_call: TRBV24-1
d_call: TRBD2
j_call: TRBJ2-1
cdr3_nt: TGTGCCACCAGTGAAAACCGTCTCCCCCGCGGGAGGGTATATGAGCAGTTCTTC
cdr3_aa: CATSENRLPRGRVYEQFF

clone_size: NA
v_call: TRBV6-1
d_call: TRBD2
j_call: TRBJ2-7
cdr3_nt: TGTGCCAGCAGTGAAGCGGCATGGCTAGCGGGAGAGGACGAGCAGTACTTC
cdr3_aa: CASSEAAWLAGEDEQYF

clone_size: few
v_call: TRBV10-3
d_call: TRBD2
j_call: TRBJ2-3
cdr3_nt: TGTGCCATCAGTGAGGGGCGGGAGGGCCTTACAGATACGCAGTATTTT
cdr3_aa: CAISEGREGLTDTQYF

clone_size: many
v_call: TRBV12-3/TRBV12-4
d_call: NA
j_call: TRBJ2-1
cdr3_nt: TGTGCCAGCAGTCCCCTCCGTTACAATGAGCAGTTCTTC
cdr3_aa: CASSPLRYNEQFF

clone_size: NA
v_call: TRBV6-2/TRBV6-3
d_call: NA
j_call: TRBJ2-1
cdr3_nt: TGTGCCAGCGATCCGGGTAGCTCCTACAATGAGCAGTTCTTC
cdr3_aa: CASDPGSSYNEQFF

clone_size: many
v_call: TRBV12-3/TRBV12-4
d_call: NA
j_call: TRBJ2-3
cdr3_nt: TGTGCCAGCAGGCCCCCCGAGTATGATACGCAGTATTTT
cdr3_aa: CASRPPEYDTQYF

clone_size: many
v_call: TRBV29-1
d_call: NA
j_call: TRBJ2-2
cdr3_nt: TGCAGCGTTGAAGATCCACCACCTCCCGGGGAGCTGTTTTTT
cdr3_aa: CSVEDPPPPGELFF